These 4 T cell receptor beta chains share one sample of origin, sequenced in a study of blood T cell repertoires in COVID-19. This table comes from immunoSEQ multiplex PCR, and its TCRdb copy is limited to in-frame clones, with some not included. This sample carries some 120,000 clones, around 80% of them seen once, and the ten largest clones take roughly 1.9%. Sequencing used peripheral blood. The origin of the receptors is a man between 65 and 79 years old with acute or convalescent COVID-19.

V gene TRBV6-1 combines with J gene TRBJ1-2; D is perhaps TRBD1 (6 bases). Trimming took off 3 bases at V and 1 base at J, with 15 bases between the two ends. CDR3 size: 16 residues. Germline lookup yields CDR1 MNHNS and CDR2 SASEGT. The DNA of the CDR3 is TGTGCCAGCAGTGACCTCGGACAGAGAAATAACTATGGCTACACCTTC. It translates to CASSDLGQRNNYGYTF.

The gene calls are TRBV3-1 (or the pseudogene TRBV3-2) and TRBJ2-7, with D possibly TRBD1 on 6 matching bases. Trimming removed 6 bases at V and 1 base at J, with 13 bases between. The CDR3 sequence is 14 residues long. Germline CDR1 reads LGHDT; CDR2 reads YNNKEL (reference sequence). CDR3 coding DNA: TGTGCCAGCAGAAGGTCCCAGGGGTCCTACGAGCAGTACTTC. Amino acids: CASRRSQGSYEQYF.

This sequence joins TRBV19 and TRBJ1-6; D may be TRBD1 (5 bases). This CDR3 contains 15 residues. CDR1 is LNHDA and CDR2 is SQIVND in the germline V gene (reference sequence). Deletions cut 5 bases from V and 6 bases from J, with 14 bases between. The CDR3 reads CASSVFGGINSPLHF. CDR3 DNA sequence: TGTGCCAGTAGTGTATTTGGGGGGATTAATTCACCCCTCCACTTT.

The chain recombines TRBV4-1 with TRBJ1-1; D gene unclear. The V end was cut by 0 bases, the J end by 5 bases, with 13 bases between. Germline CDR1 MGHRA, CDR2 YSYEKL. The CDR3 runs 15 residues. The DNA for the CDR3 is TGCGCCAGCAGCCAAGATGGGGTGGGGAGGACTGAAGCTTTCTTT. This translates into CASSQDGVGRTEAFF.